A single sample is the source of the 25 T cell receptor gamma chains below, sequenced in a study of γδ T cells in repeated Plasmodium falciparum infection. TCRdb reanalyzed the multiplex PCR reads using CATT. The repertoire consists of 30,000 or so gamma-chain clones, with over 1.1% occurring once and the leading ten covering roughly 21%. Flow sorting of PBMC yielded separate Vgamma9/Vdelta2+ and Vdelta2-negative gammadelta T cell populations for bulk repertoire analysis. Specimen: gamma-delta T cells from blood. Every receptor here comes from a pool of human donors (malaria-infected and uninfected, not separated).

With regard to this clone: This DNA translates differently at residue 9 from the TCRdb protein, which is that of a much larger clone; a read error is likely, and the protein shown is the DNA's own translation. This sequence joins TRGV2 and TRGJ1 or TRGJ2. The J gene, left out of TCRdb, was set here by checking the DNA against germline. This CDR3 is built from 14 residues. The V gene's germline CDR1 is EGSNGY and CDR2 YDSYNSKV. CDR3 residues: CATWDVENFYKKLF. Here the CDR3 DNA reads TGTGCCACCTGGGACGTAGAGAATTTTTATAAGAAACTCTTT.

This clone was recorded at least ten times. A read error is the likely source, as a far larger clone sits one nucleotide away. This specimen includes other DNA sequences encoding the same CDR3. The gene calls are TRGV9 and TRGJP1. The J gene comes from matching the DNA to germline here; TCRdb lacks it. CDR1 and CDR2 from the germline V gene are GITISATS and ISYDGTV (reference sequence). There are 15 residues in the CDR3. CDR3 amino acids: CALWEVHTTGWFKIF. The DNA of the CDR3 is TGTGCCTTGTGGGAGGTGCATACCACTGGCTGGTTCAAGATATTT.

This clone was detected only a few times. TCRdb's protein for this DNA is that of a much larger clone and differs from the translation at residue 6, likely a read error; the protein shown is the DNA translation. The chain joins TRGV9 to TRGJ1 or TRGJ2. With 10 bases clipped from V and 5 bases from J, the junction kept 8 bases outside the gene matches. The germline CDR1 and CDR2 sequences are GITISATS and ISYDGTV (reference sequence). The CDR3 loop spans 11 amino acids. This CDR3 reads CAFPRNYKKLF. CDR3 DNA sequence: TGTGCCTTTCCGAGGAATTATAAGAAACTCTTT.

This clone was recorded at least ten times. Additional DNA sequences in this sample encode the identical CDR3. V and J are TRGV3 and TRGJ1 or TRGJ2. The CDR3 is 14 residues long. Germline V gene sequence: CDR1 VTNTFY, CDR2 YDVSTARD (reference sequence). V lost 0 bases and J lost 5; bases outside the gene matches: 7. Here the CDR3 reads CATWDRLWHYKKLF. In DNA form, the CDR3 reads TGTGCCACCTGGGACAGGCTCTGGCATTATAAGAAACTCTTT.

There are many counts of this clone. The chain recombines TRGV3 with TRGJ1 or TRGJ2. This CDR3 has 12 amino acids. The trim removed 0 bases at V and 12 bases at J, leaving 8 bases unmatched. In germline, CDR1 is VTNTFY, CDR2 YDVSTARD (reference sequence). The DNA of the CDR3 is TGTGCCACCTGGGACAGGCCCTACGGGAAACTCTTT. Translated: CATWDRPYGKLF.

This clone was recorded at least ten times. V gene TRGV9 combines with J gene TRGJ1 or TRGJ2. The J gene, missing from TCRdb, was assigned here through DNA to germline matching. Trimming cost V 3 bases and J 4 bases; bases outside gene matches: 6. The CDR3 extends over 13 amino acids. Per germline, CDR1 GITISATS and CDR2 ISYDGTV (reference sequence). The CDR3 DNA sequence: TGTGCCTTGTGGGAGCACCCGTATTATAAGAAACTCTTT. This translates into CALWEHPYYKKLF.

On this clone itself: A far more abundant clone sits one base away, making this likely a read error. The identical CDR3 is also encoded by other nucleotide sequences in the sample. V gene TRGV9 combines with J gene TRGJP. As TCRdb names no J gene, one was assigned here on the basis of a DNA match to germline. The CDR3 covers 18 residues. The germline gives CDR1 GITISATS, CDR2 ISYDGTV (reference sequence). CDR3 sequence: CALWEVLQEELGKKIKVF. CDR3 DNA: TGTGCCTTATGGGAGGTGCTCCAGGAAGAGTTGGGCAAAAAAATCAAGGTATTT.

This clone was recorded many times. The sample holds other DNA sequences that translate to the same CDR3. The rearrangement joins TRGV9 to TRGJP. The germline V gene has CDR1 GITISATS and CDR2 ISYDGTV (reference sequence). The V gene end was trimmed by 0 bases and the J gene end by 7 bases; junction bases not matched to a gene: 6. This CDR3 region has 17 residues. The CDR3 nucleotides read TGTGCCTTGTGGGAGGTGCAGGGTGAGTTGGGCAAAAAAATCAAGGTATTT. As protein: CALWEVQGELGKKIKVF.

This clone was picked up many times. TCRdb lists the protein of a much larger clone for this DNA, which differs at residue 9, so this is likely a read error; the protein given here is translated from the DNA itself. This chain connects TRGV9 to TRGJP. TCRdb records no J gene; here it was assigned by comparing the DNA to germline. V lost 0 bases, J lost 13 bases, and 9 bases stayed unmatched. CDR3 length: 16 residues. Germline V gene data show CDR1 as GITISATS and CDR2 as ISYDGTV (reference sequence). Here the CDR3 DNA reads TGTGCCTTGTGGGAGGTGCTCGTGTTTGGCAAAAAAATCAAGGTATTT. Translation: CALWEVLVFGKKIKVF.

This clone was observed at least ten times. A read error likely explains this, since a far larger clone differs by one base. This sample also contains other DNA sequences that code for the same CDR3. For the CDR3, the DNA is TGTGCCCTGTGGGAAGAGCTCGAGTTGGGCAAAAAAATCAAGGTATTT. This codes for CALWEELELGKKIKVF. The chain carries TRGV9 and TRGJP. The J gene is not listed in TCRdb, so it was assigned here from a DNA match to germline. This CDR3 is built from 16 residues. Germline CDR1 and CDR2: GITISATS and ISYDGTV (reference sequence).

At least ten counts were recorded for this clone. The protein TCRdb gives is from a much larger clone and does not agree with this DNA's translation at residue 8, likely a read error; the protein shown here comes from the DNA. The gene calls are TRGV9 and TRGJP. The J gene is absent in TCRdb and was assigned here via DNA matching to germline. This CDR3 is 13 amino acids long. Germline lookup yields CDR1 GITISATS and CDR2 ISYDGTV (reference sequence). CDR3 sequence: CALFELGEKIKVF. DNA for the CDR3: TGTGCCTTGTTCGAGTTGGGCGAAAAAATCAAGGTATTT.

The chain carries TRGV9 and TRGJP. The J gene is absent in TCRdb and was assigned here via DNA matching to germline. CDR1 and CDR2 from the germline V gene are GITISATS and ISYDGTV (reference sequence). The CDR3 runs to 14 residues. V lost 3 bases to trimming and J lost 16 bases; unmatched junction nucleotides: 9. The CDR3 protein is CALWESWAKKIKVF. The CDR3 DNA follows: TGTGCCTTGTGGGAGAGTTGGGCAAAAAAAATCAAGGTATTT.

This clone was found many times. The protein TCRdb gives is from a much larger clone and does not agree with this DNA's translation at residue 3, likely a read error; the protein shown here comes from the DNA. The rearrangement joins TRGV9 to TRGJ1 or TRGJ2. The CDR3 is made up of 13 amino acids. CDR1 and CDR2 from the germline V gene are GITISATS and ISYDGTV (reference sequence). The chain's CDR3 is CASWESYYYKKLF. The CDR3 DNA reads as TGTGCCTCGTGGGAGAGCTATTATTATAAGAAACTCTTT.

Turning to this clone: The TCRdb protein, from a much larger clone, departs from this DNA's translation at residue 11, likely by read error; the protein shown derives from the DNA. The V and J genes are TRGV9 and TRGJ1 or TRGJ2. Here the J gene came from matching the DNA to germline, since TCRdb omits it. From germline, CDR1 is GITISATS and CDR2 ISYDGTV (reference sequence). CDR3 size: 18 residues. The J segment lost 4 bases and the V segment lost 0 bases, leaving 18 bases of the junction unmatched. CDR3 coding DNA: TGTGCCTTGTGGGAGGTGCCCCTGGTCGGTCCCCTCTATTATAAGAAACTCTTT. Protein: CALWEVPLVGPLYYKKLF.

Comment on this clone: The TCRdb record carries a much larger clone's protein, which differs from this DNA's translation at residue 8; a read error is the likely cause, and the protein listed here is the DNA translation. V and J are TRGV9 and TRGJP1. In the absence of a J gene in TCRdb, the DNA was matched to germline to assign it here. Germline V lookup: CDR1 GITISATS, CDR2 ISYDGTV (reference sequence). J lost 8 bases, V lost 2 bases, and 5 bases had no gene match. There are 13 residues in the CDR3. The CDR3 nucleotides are TGTGCCTTGTGGGAGGCACCGGGTTGGTTCAAGATATTT. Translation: CALWEAPGWFKIF.

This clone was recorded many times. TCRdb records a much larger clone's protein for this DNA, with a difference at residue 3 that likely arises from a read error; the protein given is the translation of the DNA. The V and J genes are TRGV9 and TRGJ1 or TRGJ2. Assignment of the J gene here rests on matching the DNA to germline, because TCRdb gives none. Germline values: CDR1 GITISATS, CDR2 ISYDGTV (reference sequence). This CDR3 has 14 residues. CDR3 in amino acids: CASWESPTYYKKLF. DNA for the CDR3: TGTGCCTCGTGGGAGTCCCCAACTTATTATAAGAAACTCTTT.

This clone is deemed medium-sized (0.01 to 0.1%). The CDR3 DNA sequence: TGTGCCTTGTGGGAGGCCGTGAATTATAAGAAACTCTTT. Its protein is CALWEAVNYKKLF. V is TRGV9 and J is TRGJ1 or TRGJ2. Germline V gene data show CDR1 as GITISATS and CDR2 as ISYDGTV (reference sequence). This CDR3 comprises 13 residues. V lost 2 bases, J lost 5 bases, and 6 bases stayed unmatched.

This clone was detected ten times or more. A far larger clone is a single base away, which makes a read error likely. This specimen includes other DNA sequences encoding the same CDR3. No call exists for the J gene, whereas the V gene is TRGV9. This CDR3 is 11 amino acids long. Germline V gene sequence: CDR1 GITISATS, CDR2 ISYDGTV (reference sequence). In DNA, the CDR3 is TGTGCCTTGTGGGATTCGGGTAAGAAGCTCTTT. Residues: CALWDSGKKLF.

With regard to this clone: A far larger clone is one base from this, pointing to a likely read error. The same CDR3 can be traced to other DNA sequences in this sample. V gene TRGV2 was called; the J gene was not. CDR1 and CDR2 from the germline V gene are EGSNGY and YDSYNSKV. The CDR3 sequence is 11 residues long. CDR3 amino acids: CATWDGPWKLF. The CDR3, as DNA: TGTGCCACCTGGGACGGGCCTTGGAAGCTCTTT.

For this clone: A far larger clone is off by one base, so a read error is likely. This chain's CDR3 is CATWVLRVYYKKLF. In DNA form, the CDR3 reads TGTGCCACCTGGGTCCTGCGGGTCTATTATAAGAAACTCTTT. The J gene is TRGJ1 or TRGJ2, the V gene TRGV8. The CDR3 length is 14 residues. Germline lookup yields CDR1 VENAVY and CDR2 YDSYNSRV. The V segment lost 5 bases and the J segment 4 bases; nucleotides outside the gene matches: 11.

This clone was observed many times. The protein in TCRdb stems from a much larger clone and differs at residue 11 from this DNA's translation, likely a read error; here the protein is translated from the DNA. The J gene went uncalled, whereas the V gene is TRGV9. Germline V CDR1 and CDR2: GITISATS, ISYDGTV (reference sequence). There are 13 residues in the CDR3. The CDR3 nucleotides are TGTGCCTTGTGGGAGGTGTACCCGATTAAGGAACTCTTT. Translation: CALWEVYPIKELF.

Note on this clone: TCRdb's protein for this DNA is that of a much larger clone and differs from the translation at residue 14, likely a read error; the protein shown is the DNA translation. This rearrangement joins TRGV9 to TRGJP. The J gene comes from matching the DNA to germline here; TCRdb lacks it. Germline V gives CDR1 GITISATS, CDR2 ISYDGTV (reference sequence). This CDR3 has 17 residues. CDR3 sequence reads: CALWDPAAELGKKVKVF. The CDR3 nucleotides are TGTGCCTTGTGGGACCCCGCAGCAGAGTTGGGCAAAAAAGTCAAGGTATTT.

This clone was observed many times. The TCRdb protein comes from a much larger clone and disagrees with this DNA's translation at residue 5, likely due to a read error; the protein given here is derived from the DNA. DNA of the CDR3: TGTGCCACCCGGGAGGACCCCCGTAGTGATTGGATCAAGACGTTT. Protein sequence: CATREDPRSDWIKTF. The chain combines TRGV2 with TRGJP2. The CDR3 covers 15 residues. The germline V gene encodes CDR1 EGSNGY and CDR2 YDSYNSKV.

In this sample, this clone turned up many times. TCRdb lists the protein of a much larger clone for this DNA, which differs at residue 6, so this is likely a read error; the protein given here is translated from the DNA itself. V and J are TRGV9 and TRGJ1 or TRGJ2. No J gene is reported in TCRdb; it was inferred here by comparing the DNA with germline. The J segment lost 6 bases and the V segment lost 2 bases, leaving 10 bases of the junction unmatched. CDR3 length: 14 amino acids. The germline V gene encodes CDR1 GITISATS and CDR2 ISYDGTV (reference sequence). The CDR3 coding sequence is TGTGCCTTGTGGGAGGCGCAAAGGGGTTATAAGAAACTCTTT. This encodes CALWEAQRGYKKLF.

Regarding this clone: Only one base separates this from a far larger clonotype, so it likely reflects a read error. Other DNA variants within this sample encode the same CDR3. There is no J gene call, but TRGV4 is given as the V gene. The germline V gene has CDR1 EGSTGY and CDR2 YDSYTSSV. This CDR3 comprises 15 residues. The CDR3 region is CATWDGHTNYYKKLF. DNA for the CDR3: TGTGCCACCTGGGATGGGCACACGAATTATTATAAGAAGCTCTTT.